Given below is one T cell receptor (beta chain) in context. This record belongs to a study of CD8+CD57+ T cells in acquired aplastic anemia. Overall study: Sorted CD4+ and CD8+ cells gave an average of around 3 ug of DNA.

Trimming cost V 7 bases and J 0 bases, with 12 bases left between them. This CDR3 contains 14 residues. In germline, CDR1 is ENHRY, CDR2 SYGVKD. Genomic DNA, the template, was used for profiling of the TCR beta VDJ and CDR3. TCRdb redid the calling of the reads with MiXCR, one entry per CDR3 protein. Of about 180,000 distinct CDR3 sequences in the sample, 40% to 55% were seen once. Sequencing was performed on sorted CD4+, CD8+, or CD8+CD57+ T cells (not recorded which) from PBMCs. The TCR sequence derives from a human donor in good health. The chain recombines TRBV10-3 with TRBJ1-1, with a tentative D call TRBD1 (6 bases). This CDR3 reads CAITRGDMNTEAFF. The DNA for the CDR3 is TGTGCCATCACCAGGGGCGACATGAACACTGAAGCTTTCTTT.